The rows below give T cell receptor beta chains drawn from one sample of a study of T-cell reconstitution after alpha-beta-depleted transplantation in children. Each CDR3 protein is one row after TCRdb ran MiXCR on the PCR reads. The sample consists of 70,000 or so distinct CDR3 sequences, approximately 11% of them appearing once. Sequenced here: PBMCs, sampled before TCRalphabeta/CD19-depleted stem cell transplant. The receptor set was obtained from a boy aged 5 to 17 with acute myeloid leukemia, due to receive a stem cell transplant. CDR3s include the opening cysteine and the closing phenylalanine or tryptophan. D genes are given only for firm matches. A row's size may be missing; if present it is once, few, many or a size class.

size	V	D	J	CDR3	DNA
-	TRBV7-3	TRBD2	TRBJ2-7	CASSGTSGYEQYF	TGTGCCAGCAGTGGGACTAGCGGGTACGAGCAGTACTTC
many	TRBV27	-	TRBJ2-2	CASSRTGELFF	TGTGCCAGCAGCCGCACCGGGGAGCTGTTTTTT
-	TRBV5-7	-	TRBJ1-5	CASGSRLFNQPQHF	TGTGCCAGCGGCTCCCGGCTGTTCAATCAGCCCCAGCATTTT
many	TRBV4-3	TRBD1	TRBJ2-5	CASSQLPGQGAPGETQYF	TGCGCCAGCAGCCAACTCCCGGGACAGGGGGCGCCCGGGGAGACCCAGTACTTC
many	TRBV20-1	TRBD1	TRBJ2-7	CSARDPGQGAYEQYF	TGCAGTGCTAGAGATCCGGGACAGGGAGCCTACGAGCAGTACTTC
-	TRBV6-5	-	TRBJ2-5	CASRFRVTGVGETQYF	TGTGCCAGCCGTTTTAGGGTTACCGGGGTCGGAGAGACCCAGTACTTC
many	TRBV10-3	TRBD2	TRBJ2-7	CAISESRGRVSSGEQYF	TGTGCCATCAGTGAGTCCCGCGGGAGGGTTAGTTCGGGAGAGCAGTACTTC
many	TRBV5-1	-	TRBJ2-1	CASSVGGPNNEQFF	TGCGCCAGCAGCGTGGGGGGCCCAAACAATGAGCAGTTCTTC
many	TRBV29-1	TRBD2	TRBJ2-1	CSVIGGRSYEQFF	TGCAGCGTGATTGGCGGGAGAAGTTATGAGCAGTTCTTC
many	TRBV27	-	TRBJ1-3	CASSLGGSGNTIYF	TGTGCCAGCAGTTTAGGGGGGTCAGGAAACACCATATATTTT
many	TRBV5-6	-	TRBJ2-2	CASSLESRLSGLFF	TGTGCCAGCAGCTTGGAGTCAAGACTAAGTGGGCTGTTTTTT
many	TRBV12-3/TRBV12-4	-	TRBJ2-5	CASSFLRRVEETQYF	TGTGCCAGCAGTTTCTTACGCCGGGTGGAAGAGACCCAGTACTTC
-	TRBV9	-	TRBJ2-7	CASSVEGDSYYEQYF	TGTGCCAGCAGCGTAGAGGGGGACTCATACTACGAGCAGTACTTC
many	TRBV12-3/TRBV12-4	-	TRBJ2-1	CASSLRGSRGHEQFF	TGTGCCAGCAGTTTAAGGGGTAGCCGTGGTCATGAGCAGTTCTTC
many	TRBV15	TRBD2	TRBJ2-5	CATSRDRLAGSSYF	TGTGCCACCAGCAGAGATCGACTAGCAGGGAGCTCGTACTTC
many	TRBV7-8	TRBD2	TRBJ2-4	CASSLASGGLAKNIQYF	TGTGCCAGCAGCTTAGCAAGCGGGGGACTAGCCAAAAACATTCAGTACTTC
many	TRBV4-2	TRBD2	TRBJ2-5	CASSQDKMELAGAGRETQYF	TGTGCCAGCAGCCAAGATAAGATGGAGCTAGCGGGAGCGGGGCGGGAGACCCAGTACTTC
many	TRBV20-1	TRBD2	TRBJ2-4	CSAPRTSGGVAKNIQYF	TGCAGTGCTCCCAGGACTAGCGGGGGAGTAGCCAAAAACATTCAGTACTTC
many	TRBV7-6	TRBD1	TRBJ2-1	CASSREPGQSGNEQFF	TGTGCCAGCAGCCGTGAGCCGGGACAGAGTGGCAATGAGCAGTTCTTC
many	TRBV15	-	TRBJ2-3	CATSARSADTQYF	TGTGCCACCAGCGCTCGATCGGCGGATACGCAGTATTTT
many	TRBV7-6	TRBD2	TRBJ2-1	CASSPVAGISSYNEQFF	TGTGCCAGCAGCCCCGTAGCGGGGATTAGCTCCTACAATGAGCAGTTCTTC
-	TRBV3-1	-	TRBJ2-1	CACSMLPPAVVSNEQFF	TGTGCCTGCTCCATGCTGCCTCCGGCAGTGGTTTCCAATGAGCAGTTCTTC
many	TRBV4-3	-	TRBJ2-1	CASSQGLLLYNEQFF	TGCGCCAGCAGCCAAGGTCTTCTCCTCTACAATGAGCAGTTCTTC
many	TRBV5-1	-	TRBJ2-1	CASSLALGQGGGEQFF	TGCGCCAGCAGCTTGGCCCTTGGGCAGGGTGGAGGTGAGCAGTTCTTC
many	TRBV12-3/TRBV12-4	TRBD2	TRBJ2-4	CASSSSGGRENIQYF	TGTGCCAGCAGTTCCTCGGGGGGGCGTGAAAACATTCAGTACTTC
once	TRBV28	-	TRBJ2-7	CASRIQRAYEQYF	TGTGCCAGCAGAATACAGAGAGCCTACGAGCAGTACTTC
many	TRBV5-1	-	TRBJ1-1	CASSSEVFGNTEAFF	TGCGCCAGCAGCTCCGAGGTTTTCGGGAACACTGAAGCTTTCTTT
-	TRBV4-1	-	TRBJ2-1	CASSQVARPNEQFF	TGCGCCAGCAGCCAAGTAGCGAGACCCAATGAGCAGTTCTTC